This T cell receptor beta chain was observed in a study of CD8 T cells in Susac syndrome. Regarding the study as a whole: In total CD8+ repertoires, roughly 17 Susac-specific public clones were detected, and CD8+ TEMRA repertoires contained roughly five.

CDR3 length equals 15 residues. Germline lookup yields CDR1 SNHLY and CDR2 FYNNEI. Deletions cut 3 bases from V and 6 bases from J, with 12 bases between. Sequencing of TCR beta, carried out with a high-throughput approach, was applied to CD8+ and CD4+ T cells from the blood. Reverse transcription of about 0.5 to 1 ug RNA used random hexamers. An immunoSEQ multiplex PCR amplified TCR beta CDR3 over 54 Vbeta and 13 Jbeta. TCRdb reanalysed the immunoSEQ multiplex PCR reads using MiXCR and keeps one entry per CDR3 protein. The sample includes roughly 84,000 distinct CDR3 sequences, about 96% of them seen just once. A word on this clonotype: No antigen is known for it.

This TCR was recovered from a human donor with Susac syndrome. Sequenced input: CD8+ T cells from PBMCs. The chain uses TRBV2 and TRBJ1-6, with D perhaps TRBD1 (5 bases). CDR3 in amino acids: CASSDPREANSPLHF. The CDR3 coding sequence is TGTGCCAGCAGTGATCCCAGGGAGGCTAATTCACCCCTCCACTTT.